Given below is one T cell receptor (beta chain) in context. CDR3 size: 14 residues. Germline V gene data show CDR1 as KGHSH and CDR2 as LQKENI. V shed 3 bases and J shed 6 bases, with 12 bases lying between them. Assay: immunoSEQ multiplex PCR; the TCRdb copy retains only in-frame clones and omits some. The sample holds roughly 150,000 clones, 75% to 90% seen once. Within the 2 weeks before study entry, each person in the exposed group met a COVID-19 case. The data were taken from a study of blood T cell repertoires in COVID-19. Study details: Specimens from acute and convalescent COVID-19 originated in the United States, Italy and Spain. Sources were T cells, B-cell-depleted T cells, or PBMCs; the material itself was cDNA or gDNA.

The specimen sequenced was PBMCs or T cells enriched from blood (not recorded which). The TCR sequence derives from a man in his 70s who had been exposed to COVID-19. This sequence joins TRBV18 and TRBJ2-1, with a weak D call TRBD2 (6 bases). The CDR3 sequence is CASSPGLSSNEQFF. CDR3 sequence (DNA): TGTGCCAGCTCACCGGGACTCTCCAGCAATGAGCAGTTCTTC. Full variable domain (rest looked up from reference TRBV18 and TRBJ2-1): NAGVMQNPRHLVRRRGQEARLRCSPMKGHSHVYWYRQLPEEGLKFMVYLQKENIIDESGMPKERFSAEFPKEGPSILRIQQVVRGDSAAYFCASSPGLSSNEQFFGPGTRLTVL.